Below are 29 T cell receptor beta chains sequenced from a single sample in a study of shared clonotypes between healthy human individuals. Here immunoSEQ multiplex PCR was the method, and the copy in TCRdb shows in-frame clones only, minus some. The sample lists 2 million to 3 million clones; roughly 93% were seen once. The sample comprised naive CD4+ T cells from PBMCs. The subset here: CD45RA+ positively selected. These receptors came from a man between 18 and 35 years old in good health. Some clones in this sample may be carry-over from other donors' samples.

The DNA of the CDR3 is TGTGCCAGCTCACCATGGCAGGGGCGCTCTGGGGCCAACGTCCTGACTTTC. It yields the protein CASSPWQGRSGANVLTF. The chain joins TRBV18 to TRBJ2-6, with D maybe TRBD1 (6 bases). The ends were cut back, 2 bases at V and 0 bases at J, with 11 bases in the middle. This CDR3 region has 17 residues. The germline V gene encodes CDR1 KGHSH and CDR2 LQKENI.

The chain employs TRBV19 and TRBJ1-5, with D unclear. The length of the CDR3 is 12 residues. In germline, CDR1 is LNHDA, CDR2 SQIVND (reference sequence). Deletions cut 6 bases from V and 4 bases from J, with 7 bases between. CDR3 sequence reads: CASSKLNQPQHF. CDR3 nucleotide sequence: TGTGCCAGTAGCAAATTAAATCAGCCCCAGCATTTT.

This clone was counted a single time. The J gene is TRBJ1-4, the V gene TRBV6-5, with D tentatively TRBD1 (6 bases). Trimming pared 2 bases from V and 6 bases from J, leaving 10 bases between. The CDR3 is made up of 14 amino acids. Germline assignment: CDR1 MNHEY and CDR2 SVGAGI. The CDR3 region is CASSYGGAYEKLFF. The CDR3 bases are TGTGCCAGCAGTTACGGGGGCGCTTATGAAAAACTGTTTTTT.

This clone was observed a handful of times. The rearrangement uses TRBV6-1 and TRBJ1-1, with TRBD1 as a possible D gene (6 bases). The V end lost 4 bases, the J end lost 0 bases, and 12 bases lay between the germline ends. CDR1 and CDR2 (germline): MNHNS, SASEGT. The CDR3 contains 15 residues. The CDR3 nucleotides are TGTGCCAGCAGTGGTCAGGGGTCCTTGAACACTGAAGCTTTCTTT. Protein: CASSGQGSLNTEAFF.

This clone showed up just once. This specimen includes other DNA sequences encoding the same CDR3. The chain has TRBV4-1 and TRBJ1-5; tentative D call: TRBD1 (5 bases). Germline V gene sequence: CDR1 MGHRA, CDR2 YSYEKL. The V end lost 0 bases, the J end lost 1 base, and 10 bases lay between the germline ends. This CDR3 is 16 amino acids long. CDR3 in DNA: TGCGCCAGCAGCCAAGAGGGCGGGGGAAGCAATCAGCCCCAGCATTTT. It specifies CASSQEGGGSNQPQHF.

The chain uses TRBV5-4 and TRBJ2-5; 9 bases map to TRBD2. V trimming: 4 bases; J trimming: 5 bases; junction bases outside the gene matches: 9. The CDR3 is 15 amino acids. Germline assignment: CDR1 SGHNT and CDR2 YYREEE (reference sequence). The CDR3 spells CASSPREGLRETQYF. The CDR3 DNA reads TGTGCCAGCAGCCCGCGGGAGGGTTTAAGGGAGACCCAGTACTTC. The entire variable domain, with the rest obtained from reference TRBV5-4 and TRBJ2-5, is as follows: ETGVTQSPTHLIKTRGQQVTLRCSSQSGHNTVSWYQQALGQGPQFIFQYYREEENGRGNFPPRFSGLQFPNYSSELNVNALELDDSALYLCASSPREGLRETQYFGPGTRLLVL.

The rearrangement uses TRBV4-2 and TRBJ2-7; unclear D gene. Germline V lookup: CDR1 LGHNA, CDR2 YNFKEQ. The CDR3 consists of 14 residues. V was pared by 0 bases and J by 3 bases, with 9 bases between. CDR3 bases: TGTGCCAGCAGCCAAGAGACCGACGGCTACGAGCAGTACTTC. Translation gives CASSQETDGYEQYF.

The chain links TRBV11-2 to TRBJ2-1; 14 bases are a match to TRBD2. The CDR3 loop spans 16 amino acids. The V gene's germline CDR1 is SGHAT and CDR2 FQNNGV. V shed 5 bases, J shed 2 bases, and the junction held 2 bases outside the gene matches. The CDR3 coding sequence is TGTGCCAGCAGCCGGGGACTAGCGGGAGCCTACAATGAGCAGTTCTTC. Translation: CASSRGLAGAYNEQFF.

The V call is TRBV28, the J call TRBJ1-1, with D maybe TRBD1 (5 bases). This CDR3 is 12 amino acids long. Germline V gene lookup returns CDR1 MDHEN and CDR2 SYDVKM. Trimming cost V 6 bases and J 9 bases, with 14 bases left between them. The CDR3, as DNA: TGTGCCAGCAGCCAGGGCGGGCAGAAAGCTTTCTTT. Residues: CASSQGGQKAFF. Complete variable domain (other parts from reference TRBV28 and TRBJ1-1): DVKVTQSSRYLVKRTGEKVFLECVQDMDHENMFWYRQDPGLGLRLIYFSYDVKMKEKGDIPEGYSVSREKKERFSLILESASTNQTSMYLCASSQGGQKAFFGQGTRLTVV.

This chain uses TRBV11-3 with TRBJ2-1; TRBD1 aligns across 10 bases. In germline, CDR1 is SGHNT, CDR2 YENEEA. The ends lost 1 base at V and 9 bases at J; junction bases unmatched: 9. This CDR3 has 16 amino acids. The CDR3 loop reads CASSLAVGQGVPEQFF. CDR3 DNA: TGTGCCAGCAGCTTAGCAGTAGGACAGGGGGTCCCTGAGCAGTTCTTC.

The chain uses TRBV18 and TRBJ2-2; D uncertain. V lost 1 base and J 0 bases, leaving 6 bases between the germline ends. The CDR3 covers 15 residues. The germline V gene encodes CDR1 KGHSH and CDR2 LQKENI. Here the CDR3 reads CASSPRSTNTGELFF. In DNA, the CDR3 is TGTGCCAGCTCACCACGATCCACGAACACCGGGGAGCTGTTTTTT.

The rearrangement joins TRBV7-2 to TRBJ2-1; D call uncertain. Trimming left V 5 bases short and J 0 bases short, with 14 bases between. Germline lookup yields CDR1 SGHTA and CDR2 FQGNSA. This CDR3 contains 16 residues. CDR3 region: CASSPRTLSSYNEQFF. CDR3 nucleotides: TGTGCCAGCAGCCCGCGGACCTTAAGCTCCTACAATGAGCAGTTCTTC.

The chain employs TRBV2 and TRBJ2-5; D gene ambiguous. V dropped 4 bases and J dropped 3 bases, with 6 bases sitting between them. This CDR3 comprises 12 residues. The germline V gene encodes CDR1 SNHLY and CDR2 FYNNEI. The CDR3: CASSGTKETQYF. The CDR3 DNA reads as TGTGCCAGCAGTGGCACGAAAGAGACCCAGTACTTC.

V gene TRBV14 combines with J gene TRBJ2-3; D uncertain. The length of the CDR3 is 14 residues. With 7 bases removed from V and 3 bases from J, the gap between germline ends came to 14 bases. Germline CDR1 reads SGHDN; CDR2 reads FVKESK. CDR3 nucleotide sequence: TGTGCCAGCACAAAGCGACTCCGGACAGATACGCAGTATTTT. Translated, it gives CASTKRLRTDTQYF. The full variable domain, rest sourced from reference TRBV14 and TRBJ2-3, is EAGVTQFPSHSVIEKGQTVTLRCDPISGHDNLYWYRRVMGKEIKFLLHFVKESKQDESGMPNNRFLAERTGGTYSTLKVQPAELEDSGVYFCASTKRLRTDTQYFGPGTRLTVL.

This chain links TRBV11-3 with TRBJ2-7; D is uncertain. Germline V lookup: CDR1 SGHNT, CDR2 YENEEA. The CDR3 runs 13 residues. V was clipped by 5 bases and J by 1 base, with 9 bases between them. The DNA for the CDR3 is TGTGCCAGCAGCCCGATGGGTTCCTACGAGCAGTACTTC. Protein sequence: CASSPMGSYEQYF.

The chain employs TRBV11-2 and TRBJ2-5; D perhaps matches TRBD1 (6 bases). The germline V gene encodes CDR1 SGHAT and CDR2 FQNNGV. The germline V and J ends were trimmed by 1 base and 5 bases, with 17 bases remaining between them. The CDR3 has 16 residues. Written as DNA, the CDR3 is TGTGCCAGCAGCTTAGTCTTATTGGGGGCTCGTGAGACCCAGTACTTC. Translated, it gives CASSLVLLGARETQYF.

The CDR3 here is CASSLVGRIDTQYF. The CDR3 coding sequence is TGTGCCAGCAGCTTGGTAGGCAGAATAGATACGCAGTATTTT. This chain uses TRBV5-4 with TRBJ2-3, with no clear D. V gave up 0 bases and J gave up 5 bases, with 10 bases separating them. The CDR3 length is 14 residues. Germline CDR1 is SGHNT and CDR2 is YYREEE (reference sequence).

CDR3 in DNA: TGCGCCAGCAGCCAAGACGGGAGCCGTGGAGGTTTCTACAATGAGCAGTTCTTC. This encodes CASSQDGSRGGFYNEQFF. The V gene is TRBV4-3, the J gene TRBJ2-1; D perhaps matches TRBD2 (6 bases). The CDR3 consists of 18 residues. V lost 0 bases and J 3 bases, leaving 18 bases between the germline ends. Germline loops: CDR1 LGHNA, CDR2 YSLEER.

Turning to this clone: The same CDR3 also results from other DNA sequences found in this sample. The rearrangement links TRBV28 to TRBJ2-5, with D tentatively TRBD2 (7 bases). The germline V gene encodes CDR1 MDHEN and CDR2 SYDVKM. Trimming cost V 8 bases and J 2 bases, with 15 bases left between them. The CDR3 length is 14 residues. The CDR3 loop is CASHRGGGQETQYF. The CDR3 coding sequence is TGTGCCAGCCACCGAGGGGGGGGGCAAGAGACCCAGTACTTC.

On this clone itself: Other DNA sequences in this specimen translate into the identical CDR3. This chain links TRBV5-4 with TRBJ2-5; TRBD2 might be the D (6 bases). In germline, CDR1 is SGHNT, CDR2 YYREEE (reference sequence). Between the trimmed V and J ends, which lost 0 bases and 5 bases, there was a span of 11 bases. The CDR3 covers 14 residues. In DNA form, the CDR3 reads TGTGCCAGCAGCTTGGCCGGAGGGCTCGAGACCCAGTACTTC. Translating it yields CASSLAGGLETQYF.

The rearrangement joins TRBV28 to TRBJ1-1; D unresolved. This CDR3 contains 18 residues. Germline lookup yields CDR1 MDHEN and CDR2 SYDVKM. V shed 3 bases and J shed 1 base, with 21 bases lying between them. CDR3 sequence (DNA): TGTGCCAGCAGTTTGACGGCCGCCTTGCTTATCGGGAACACTGAAGCTTTCTTT. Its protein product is CASSLTAALLIGNTEAFF.

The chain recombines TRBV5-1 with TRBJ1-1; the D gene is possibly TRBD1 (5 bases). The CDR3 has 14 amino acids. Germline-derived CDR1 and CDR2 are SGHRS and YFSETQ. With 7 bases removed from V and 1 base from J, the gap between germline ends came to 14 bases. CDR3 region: CASGRGTANTEAFF. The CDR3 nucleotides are TGCGCCAGCGGACGAGGGACGGCGAACACTGAAGCTTTCTTT. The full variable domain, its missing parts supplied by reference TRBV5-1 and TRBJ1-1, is KAGVTQTPRYLIKTRGQQVTLSCSPISGHRSVSWYQQTPGQGLQFLFEYFSETQRNKGNFPGRFSGRQFSNSRSEMNVSTLELGDSALYLCASGRGTANTEAFFGQGTRLTVV.

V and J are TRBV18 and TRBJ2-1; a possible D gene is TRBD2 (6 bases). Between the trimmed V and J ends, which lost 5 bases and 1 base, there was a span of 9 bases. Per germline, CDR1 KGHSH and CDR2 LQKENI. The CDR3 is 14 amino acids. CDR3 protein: CASSTGGSYNEQFF. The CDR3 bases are TGTGCCAGCTCAACAGGAGGGTCCTACAATGAGCAGTTCTTC.

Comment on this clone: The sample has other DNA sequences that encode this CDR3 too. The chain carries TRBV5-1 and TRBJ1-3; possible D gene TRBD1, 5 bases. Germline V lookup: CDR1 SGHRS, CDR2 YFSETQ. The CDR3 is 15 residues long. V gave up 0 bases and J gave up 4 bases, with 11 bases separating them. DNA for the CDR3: TGCGCCAGCAGCTTGGAGGGGCTCGGGGGAAACACCATATATTTT. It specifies CASSLEGLGGNTIYF.

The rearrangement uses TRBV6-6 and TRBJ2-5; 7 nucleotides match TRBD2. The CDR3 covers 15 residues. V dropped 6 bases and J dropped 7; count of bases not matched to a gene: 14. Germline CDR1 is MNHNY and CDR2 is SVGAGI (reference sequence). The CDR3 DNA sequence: TGTGCCAGCAGCCCCGAGTCGCGGGGGAGGGGGACCCAGTACTTC. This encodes CASSPESRGRGTQYF.

The CDR3 DNA sequence: TGTGCCAGCTCACCTCGACAGGGGGGACAGGAGGCCCGGAACACTGAAGCTTTCTTT. Translation: CASSPRQGGQEARNTEAFF. The V gene is TRBV18, the J gene TRBJ1-1; 9 bases fit TRBD1. The length of the CDR3 is 19 residues. Germline-derived CDR1 and CDR2 are KGHSH and LQKENI. J was trimmed by 1 base and V by 3 bases; bases with no gene match: 15.

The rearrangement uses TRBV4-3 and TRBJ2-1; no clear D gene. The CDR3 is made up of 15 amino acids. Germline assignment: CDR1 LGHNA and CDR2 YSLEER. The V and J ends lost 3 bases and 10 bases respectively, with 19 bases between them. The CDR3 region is CASSHLRAPTPEQFF. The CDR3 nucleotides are TGCGCCAGCAGCCACCTACGGGCCCCCACACCGGAGCAGTTCTTC.

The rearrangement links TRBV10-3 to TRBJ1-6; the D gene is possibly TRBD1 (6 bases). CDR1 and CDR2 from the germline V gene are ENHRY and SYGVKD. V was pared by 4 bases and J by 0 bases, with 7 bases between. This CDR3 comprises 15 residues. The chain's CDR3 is CAISVDSSYNSPLHF. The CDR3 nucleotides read TGTGCCATCAGTGTGGACAGCTCCTATAATTCACCCCTCCACTTT.

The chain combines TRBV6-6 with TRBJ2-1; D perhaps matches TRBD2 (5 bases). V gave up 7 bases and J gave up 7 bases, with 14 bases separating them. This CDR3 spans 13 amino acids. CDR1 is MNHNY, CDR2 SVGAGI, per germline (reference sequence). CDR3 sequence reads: CASTAPSGNEQFF. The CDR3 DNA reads TGTGCCAGCACCGCCCCGTCGGGAAATGAGCAGTTCTTC.